This T cell receptor beta chain was captured in a study of cytomegalovirus exposure and HLA in healthy donors. Study findings and constraints: A previous analysis found most TCR beta V segments productive roughly 87% or roughly 30% of the time. From TCR beta sequences, most subjects' HLA-A and HLA-B alleles were reportedly predicted accurately.

PCR was performed using 60 Vbeta and 13 Jbeta primers. The data were produced by immunoSEQ multiplex PCR, yet TCRdb's version contains in-frame clones alone and is incomplete. The repertoire holds about 80,000 clones, with roughly 80% as singletons. A word on this clone: Its antigen remains unidentified.

This receptor was identified in a human donor in good health. The sample comprised PBMCs.

This CDR3 reads CASSSPDRGPVGCNQPQHF. The CDR3 DNA is TGCGCCAGCAGTTCCCCCGACAGGGGGCCCGTTGGGTGCAATCAGCCCCAGCATTTT. The chain is built from TRBV5-1 and TRBJ1-5; 10 nucleotides match TRBD1. After removal of 5 bases from V and 2 bases from J, the junction contained 16 bases not matched to a gene. In germline, CDR1 is SGHRS, CDR2 YFSETQ. This CDR3 has 19 residues.